Below are 23 T cell receptor beta chains sequenced from a single sample in a study of shared clonotypes between healthy human individuals (dated by TCRdb to 2020 to 2022). Libraries were made using the immunoSEQ multiplex PCR assay. Here the immuneACCESS table is served through TCRdb, limited to in-frame sequences with V and J called. Missing clones are a known gap in these copies; in checked studies unresolved V genes cover under half, and the rest lacks a known reason. This sample holds about 660,000 clones; roughly 70% were observed only once. About 1.7% of the sample belongs to the ten largest clones. Material: memory CD4+ T cells sorted from blood. The sample's cell subset or site label, in plain terms: CD45RA-negative fraction. The source is a woman aged 25 to 39 in good health.

Note on this clone: The same CDR3 arises from other DNA sequences in this sample as well. The CDR3 DNA sequence: TGTGCCAGCAGTCTCGGGACTACTGAAGCTTTCTTT. This translates into CASSLGTTEAFF. The chain links TRBV28 to TRBJ1-1; maybe TRBD1 (5 bases). The V gene lost 5 bases and the J gene lost 5 bases, with 9 bases spanning the gap. From germline, CDR1 is MDHEN and CDR2 SYDVKM. The CDR3 sequence is 12 residues long.

V gene TRBV5-1 combines with J gene TRBJ1-1; TRBD1 is a possible D gene (6 bases). Germline lookup yields CDR1 SGHRS and CDR2 YFSETQ. V was pared by 4 bases and J by 0 bases, with 16 bases between. The CDR3 covers 16 residues. The CDR3 DNA sequence: TGCGCCAGCAGCCCAAAAAGGGACAACATGAACACTGAAGCTTTCTTT. Translating gives CASSPKRDNMNTEAFF.

The rearrangement uses TRBV4-1 and TRBJ2-2; TRBD1 matches 7 bases. Germline V gene lookup returns CDR1 MGHRA and CDR2 YSYEKL. The CDR3 is 15 amino acids. Losses at the gene ends were 6 bases for V and 3 bases for J; bases not matched to a gene: 7. The CDR3 protein is CASRRQGGDTGELFF. CDR3 in DNA: TGCGCCAGCAGACGACAAGGGGGCGACACCGGGGAGCTGTTTTTT.

The chain joins TRBV4-1 to TRBJ2-5; no firm D call. Judging by the DNA end, TRBJ2-7 fits better; the J call may be wrong. The CDR3 is 15 amino acids. Per the germline V gene, CDR1 is MGHRA and CDR2 is YSYEKL. CDR3 in amino acids: CASSQHQGNAYEQYF. CDR3 coding DNA: TGCGCCAGCAGCCAGCACCAAGGGAACGCCTACGAGCAGTACTTC.

There are many counts of this clone. Here the CDR3 reads CASSFFTGDFYGYTF. The CDR3, as DNA: TGCGCCAGCAGCTTTTTTACGGGGGATTTCTATGGCTACACCTTC. The J gene is TRBJ1-2, the V gene TRBV5-1; D may be TRBD1 (5 bases). CDR3 size: 15 residues. Germline V gives CDR1 SGHRS, CDR2 YFSETQ. Trimming took off 2 bases at V and 4 bases at J, with 15 bases between the two ends.

The chain links TRBV2 to TRBJ2-6, with 7 bases lining up with TRBD1. Germline values: CDR1 SNHLY, CDR2 FYNNEI. The CDR3 is made up of 18 amino acids. V trimming: 4 bases; J trimming: 0 bases; junction bases outside the gene matches: 9. CDR3 DNA: TGTGCCAGCAGTGGGGACAGTCCCTCATTCTCTGGGGCCAACGTCCTGACTTTC. It specifies CASSGDSPSFSGANVLTF.

The chain uses TRBV11-2 and TRBJ2-2; 13 bases match TRBD2. This CDR3 spans 16 amino acids. Trimming took 6 bases from V and 8 from J; bases not matched to a gene: 9. Germline V gene sequence: CDR1 SGHAT, CDR2 FQNNGV. The CDR3, as DNA: TGTGCCAGCAGGGGACTAGCGGGACCGAGTCGGGGGGAGCTGTTTTTT. Protein sequence: CASRGLAGPSRGELFF.

CDR3 nucleotide sequence: TGTGCCTGGAGTGCTAACAGCGAAGGCTCTGGGGCCAACGTCCTGACTTTC. It yields the protein CAWSANSEGSGANVLTF. The rearrangement uses TRBV30 and TRBJ2-6; no definite D call. Trimming cost V 1 base and J 0 bases, with 13 bases left between them. The germline CDR1 and CDR2 sequences are GTSNPN and SVGIG (reference sequence). The CDR3 consists of 17 residues.

This clone was seen a few times. The chain recombines TRBV20-1 with TRBJ2-7; unclear D gene. Germline-derived CDR1 and CDR2 are DFQATT and SNEGSKA (reference sequence). The V gene lost 3 bases and the J gene lost 4 bases, with 7 bases spanning the gap. The CDR3 extends over 11 amino acids. CDR3 residues: CSASMMYEQYF. The CDR3 DNA sequence: TGCAGTGCTAGTATGATGTACGAGCAGTACTTC.

The chain combines TRBV23-1 with TRBJ1-2; 7 nucleotides match TRBD1. TRBV23-1 is sorted into the ORF group, with uncertain function. This CDR3 region has 14 residues. Trimming took 8 bases from V and 2 from J; bases not matched to a gene: 8. As DNA, the CDR3 is TGCGCCAGCTTTTCGGGACAGTACAACTATGGCTACACCTTC. Its translation is CASFSGQYNYGYTF.

This rearrangement joins TRBV5-1 to TRBJ2-1, with D perhaps matching TRBD1 (6 bases). With 4 bases removed from V and 2 bases from J, the gap between germline ends came to 16 bases. Germline V gene lookup returns CDR1 SGHRS and CDR2 YFSETQ. The CDR3 runs to 16 residues. This CDR3 is CASSAGQLGAYNEQFF. The DNA of the CDR3 is TGCGCCAGCAGCGCCGGACAGCTAGGGGCCTACAATGAGCAGTTCTTC.

The chain uses TRBV7-6 and TRBJ2-5; 8 bases fit TRBD2. Germline values: CDR1 SGHVS, CDR2 FNYEAQ. The CDR3 consists of 15 residues. Losses at the gene ends were 5 bases for V and 4 bases for J; bases not matched to a gene: 9. CDR3 amino acids: CASSPPGLEGETQYF. The CDR3 DNA reads as TGTGCCAGCAGCCCACCGGGACTAGAGGGAGAGACCCAGTACTTC.

In this sample, this clone turned up a few times. CDR3 region: CASSFYVAGGQYEQYF. CDR3 coding DNA: TGTGCCAGCAGCTTCTATGTAGCGGGAGGGCAATACGAGCAGTACTTC. The genes are TRBV7-8 and TRBJ2-7; TRBD2 aligns across 11 bases. V dropped 3 bases and J dropped 4; count of bases not matched to a gene: 8. This CDR3 region has 16 residues. Germline loops: CDR1 SGHVS, CDR2 FQNEAQ.

This chain links TRBV19 with TRBJ1-5; 9 bases map to TRBD1. The CDR3 has 13 amino acids. CDR1 and CDR2 (germline): LNHDA, SQIVND (reference sequence). The junction had 1 base not matched to a gene; V was cut back by 4 bases and J by 6 bases. The CDR3 region is CASSRTGAQPQHF. DNA of the CDR3: TGTGCCAGTAGTAGGACAGGGGCTCAGCCCCAGCATTTT.

V and J are TRBV7-2 and TRBJ2-1; TRBD2 agrees at 10 bases. With 5 bases clipped from V and 4 bases from J, the junction kept 5 bases outside the gene matches. The CDR3 totals 15 residues. In germline, CDR1 is SGHTA, CDR2 FQGNSA. CDR3 sequence: CASSVGTSEYNEQFF. In DNA form, the CDR3 reads TGTGCCAGCAGCGTCGGGACTAGCGAGTACAATGAGCAGTTCTTC.

This chain connects TRBV2 to TRBJ1-2; 9 positions match TRBD1. The CDR3 loop spans 13 amino acids. Germline CDR1 is SNHLY and CDR2 is FYNNEI. With V trimmed by 6 bases and J by 8 bases, 7 bases remained unmatched. The DNA for the CDR3 is TGTGCCAGCAGCGTAGGACAGGGGATGGGCTACACCTTC. This codes for CASSVGQGMGYTF.

The chain joins TRBV10-2 to TRBJ1-1; tentative D call: TRBD1 (5 bases). The CDR3 is 14 residues long. V shed 5 bases and J shed 0 bases, with 10 bases lying between them. Germline values: CDR1 WSHSY, CDR2 SAAADI. CDR3 nucleotide sequence: TGCGCCAGCAGTTCGACAGCTCTGAACACTGAAGCTTTCTTT. Residues: CASSSTALNTEAFF.

The chain has TRBV5-4 and TRBJ2-1, with 13 positions matching TRBD2. Germline-derived CDR1 and CDR2 are SGHNT and YYREEE (reference sequence). V lost 4 bases and J lost 9; bases outside the gene matches: 7. CDR3 length: 15 residues. DNA for the CDR3: TGTGCCAGCAGCCAAACTAGCGGGAGGGCAGTTGAGCAGTTCTTC. Amino acids: CASSQTSGRAVEQFF.

Note on this clone: This CDR3 is also generated by other DNA sequences in the sample. The CDR3 is CASSRDGTTNEKLFF. The DNA for the CDR3 is TGTGCCAGCAGTAGGGACGGGACAACTAATGAAAAACTGTTTTTT. The chain is built from TRBV2 and TRBJ1-4, with D possibly TRBD1 on 5 matching bases. This CDR3 contains 15 residues. Germline-derived CDR1 and CDR2 are SNHLY and FYNNEI. V lost 5 bases and J lost 0, with 10 bases in between.

CDR3 loop: CASIGDSSYEQYF. In DNA, the CDR3 is TGTGCCAGCATCGGGGACAGCTCCTACGAGCAGTACTTC. The chain is built from TRBV2 and TRBJ2-7, with TRBD1 matching over 7 bases. Germline-derived CDR1 and CDR2 are SNHLY and FYNNEI. The trim removed 7 bases at V and 0 bases at J, leaving 3 bases unmatched. CDR3 length equals 13 residues.

This chain links TRBV5-8 with TRBJ2-3; TRBD2 matches 8 bases. Germline CDR1 SGHTS, CDR2 YDEGEE. V trimming: 4 bases; J trimming: 4 bases; junction bases outside the gene matches: 8. CDR3 size: 15 residues. CDR3 residues: CASSAGLGGADTQYF. Written as DNA, the CDR3 is TGTGCCAGCAGCGCGGGACTAGGAGGGGCAGATACGCAGTATTTT.

Notes on this clone: Since a much larger clone is just one base distant, this may be a read error. This chain links TRBV2 with TRBJ2-2, with TRBD2 as a possible D gene (5 bases). The CDR3 runs to 13 residues. CDR1 SNHLY and CDR2 FYNNEI come from the germline V gene. The CDR3 sequence is CASRPQNTGELLF. Here the CDR3 DNA reads TGTGCCTCCAGGCCACAGAACACCGGGGAGCTGCTTTTT.

The chain has TRBV28 and TRBJ1-5, with TRBD1 matching over 8 bases. Per the germline V gene, CDR1 is MDHEN and CDR2 is SYDVKM. The CDR3 sequence is 16 residues long. Unmatched junction bases numbered 11, after V lost 8 bases and J lost 2 bases. The CDR3 sequence is CASGMTGDIGNQPQHF. The CDR3 DNA reads TGTGCCAGCGGCATGACAGGGGATATAGGCAATCAGCCCCAGCATTTT.